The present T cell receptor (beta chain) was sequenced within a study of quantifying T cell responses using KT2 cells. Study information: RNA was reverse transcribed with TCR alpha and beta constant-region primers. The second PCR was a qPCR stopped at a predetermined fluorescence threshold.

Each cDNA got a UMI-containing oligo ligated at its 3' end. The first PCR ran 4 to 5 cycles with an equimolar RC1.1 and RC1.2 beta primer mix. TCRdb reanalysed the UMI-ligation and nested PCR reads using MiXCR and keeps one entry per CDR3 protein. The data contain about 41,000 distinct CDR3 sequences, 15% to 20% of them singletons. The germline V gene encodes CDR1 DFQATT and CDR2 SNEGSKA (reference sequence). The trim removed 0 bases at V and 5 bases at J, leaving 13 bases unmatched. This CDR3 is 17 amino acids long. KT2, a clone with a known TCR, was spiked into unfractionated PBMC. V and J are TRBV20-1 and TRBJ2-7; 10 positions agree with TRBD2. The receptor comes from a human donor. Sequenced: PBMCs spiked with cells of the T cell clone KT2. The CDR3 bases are TGCAGTGCTAGAGAATTACAGAAGCGGGAGGGCCGGAACGAGCAGTACTTC. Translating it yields CSARELQKREGRNEQYF.